The TCR beta chain under discussion was sequenced for a study of blood T cell repertoires in COVID-19. Overall study context: Specimens from acute and convalescent COVID-19 originated in the United States, Italy and Spain.

Assay: immunoSEQ multiplex PCR; the TCRdb copy retains only in-frame clones and omits some. The sample lists under 400,000 clones, just over 85% occurring once. The CDR3 totals 14 residues. The V gene's germline CDR1 is LGHDT and CDR2 YNNKEL (reference sequence). The V gene lost 4 bases and the J gene lost 7 bases, with 14 bases spanning the gap. Sequenced input: PBMCs or T cells enriched from blood (not recorded which). This sequence joins TRBV3-1 (or the pseudogene TRBV3-2) and TRBJ2-1; TRBD2 might be the D (7 bases). The clonotype comes from a woman between 35 and 50 years old with acute COVID-19. The CDR3 DNA follows: TGTGCCAGCAGCCCCTGGGGGGGGCAGAATGAGCAGTTCTTC. Its translation: CASSPWGGQNEQFF.